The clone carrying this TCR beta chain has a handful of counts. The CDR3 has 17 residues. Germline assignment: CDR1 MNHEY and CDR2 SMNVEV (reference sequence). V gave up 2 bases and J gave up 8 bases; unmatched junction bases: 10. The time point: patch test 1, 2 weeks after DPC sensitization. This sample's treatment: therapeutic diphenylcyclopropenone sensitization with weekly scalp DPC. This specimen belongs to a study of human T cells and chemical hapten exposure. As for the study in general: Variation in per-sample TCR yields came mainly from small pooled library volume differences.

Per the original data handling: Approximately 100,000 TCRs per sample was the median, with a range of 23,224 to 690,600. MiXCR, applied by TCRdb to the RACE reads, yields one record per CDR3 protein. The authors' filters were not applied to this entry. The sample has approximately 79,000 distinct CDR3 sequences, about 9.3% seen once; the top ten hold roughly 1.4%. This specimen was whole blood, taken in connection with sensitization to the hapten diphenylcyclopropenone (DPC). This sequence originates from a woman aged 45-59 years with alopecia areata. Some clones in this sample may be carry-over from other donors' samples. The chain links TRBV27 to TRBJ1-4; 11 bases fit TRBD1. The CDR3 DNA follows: TGTGCCAGCAGTTTAGGAGGACAGGGGGCGCATTGGGAAAAACTGTTTTTT. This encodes CASSLGGQGAHWEKLFF.